The 32 T cell receptor beta chains reported below all come from one sample, sequenced in a study of low-dose radiotherapy and immunotherapy resistance in tumors. TRAV- and TRBV-specific primers primed first-strand cDNA, covering alpha and beta chains. It was with a constant-region primer and a V-primer adapter that TCRs were amplified over around 19 PCR cycles. TCRdb called the reads again in MiXCR, with one record for every CDR3 protein. The sample contains approximately 100,000 distinct CDR3 sequences, roughly 20% of which appear only once. Time point specified: after trial treatment. Treatment described: LDRT plus nivolumab, ipilimumab, low-dose cyclophosphamide and aspirin (RACIN trial). Sequences were derived from PBMCs, sampled after low-dose radiotherapy plus immunotherapy. The origin of the receptors is a male donor with prostate cancer.

At least ten counts were recorded for this clonotype. V and J are TRBV12-3 or TRBV12-4 and TRBJ2-4, with D tentatively TRBD1 (6 bases). The CDR3 covers 15 residues. V lost 4 bases, J lost 7 bases, and 17 bases lay in between. CDR3 DNA sequence: TGTGCCAGCAGTTGGGCCAGGGGTTACGGGAACATTCAGTACTTC. Its translation is CASSWARGYGNIQYF.

The sample holds many counts of this clonotype. The chain combines TRBV20-1 with TRBJ1-5; D is unclear. The CDR3 is made up of 13 amino acids. Trimming removed 4 bases at V and 4 bases at J, with 11 bases between. Germline V lookup: CDR1 DFQATT, CDR2 SNEGSKA (reference sequence). CDR3 sequence (DNA): TGCAGTGCTACCAAGGATGTAAATCAGCCCCAGCATTTT. The encoded protein is CSATKDVNQPQHF.

V usage is TRBV20-1 and J usage is TRBJ1-1; no firm D call. Germline values: CDR1 DFQATT, CDR2 SNEGSKA (reference sequence). The CDR3 totals 18 residues. V lost 0 bases to trimming and J lost 4 bases, with 24 bases between them. The CDR3 sequence is CSARDRNWPGQRGTEAFF. DNA for the CDR3: TGCAGTGCTAGAGATCGGAATTGGCCGGGCCAACGGGGCACTGAAGCTTTCTTT.

The rearrangement links TRBV7-6 to TRBJ2-1; TRBD2 aligns across 8 bases. With V trimmed by 5 bases and J by 2 bases, 5 bases remained unmatched. Germline values: CDR1 SGHVS, CDR2 FNYEAQ. This CDR3 contains 15 residues. CDR3 residues: CASSPGGGAYNEQFF. CDR3 nucleotides: TGTGCCAGCAGCCCCGGGGGGGGCGCCTACAATGAGCAGTTCTTC.

The gene calls are TRBV15 and TRBJ2-1; tentative D call: TRBD2 (6 bases). Germline V gene data show CDR1 as LNHNV and CDR2 as YYDKDF (reference sequence). V lost 0 bases to trimming and J lost 3 bases, with 12 bases between them. The CDR3 totals 16 residues. The CDR3 region is CATSRDRDGGYNEQFF. The CDR3 coding sequence is TGTGCCACCAGCAGAGATCGAGACGGGGGCTACAATGAGCAGTTCTTC.

This clonotype appeared many times. This CDR3 is CASSEVTGLNQPQHF. The CDR3, as DNA: TGTGCCAGCAGTGAAGTGACAGGGCTCAATCAGCCCCAGCATTTT. The chain recombines TRBV2 with TRBJ1-5, with 7 bases that match TRBD1. V gave up 1 base and J gave up 3 bases; unmatched junction bases: 3. This CDR3 is 15 amino acids long. The germline CDR1 and CDR2 sequences are SNHLY and FYNNEI.

As concerns this clonotype: Since a much larger clone is just one base distant, this may be a read error. The chain recombines TRBV7-4 with TRBJ2-7; perhaps TRBD1 as D (5 bases). This CDR3 has 15 amino acids. In germline, CDR1 is SGHVT, CDR2 SQSDAQ. The germline V and J ends were trimmed by 3 bases and 7 bases, with 19 bases remaining between them. CDR3 amino acids: CASSFSQGSNNEQYF. CDR3 sequence (DNA): TGTGCCAGCAGCTTTAGCCAGGGCTCCAACAATGAGCAGTACTTC.

This clonotype was counted ten times or more. The J gene is TRBJ2-5, the V gene TRBV20-1; TRBD1 is a possible D gene (6 bases). Germline values: CDR1 DFQATT, CDR2 SNEGSKA (reference sequence). This CDR3 has 14 residues. V lost 3 bases to trimming and J lost 1 base, with 12 bases between them. The CDR3 sequence is CSASPQGSQETQYF. CDR3 sequence (DNA): TGCAGTGCTAGCCCTCAGGGGTCCCAAGAGACCCAGTACTTC.

This clonotype was seen many times. The chain is built from TRBV7-9 and TRBJ2-1; 10 nucleotides match TRBD2. After removal of 1 base from V and 7 bases from J, the junction contained 7 bases not matched to a gene. This CDR3 region has 16 residues. Germline V gene data show CDR1 as SEHNR and CDR2 as FQNEAQ (reference sequence). The CDR3 loop is CASSLVSGGPSNEQFF. The CDR3 DNA follows: TGTGCCAGCAGCTTAGTTAGCGGGGGGCCTTCGAATGAGCAGTTCTTC.

Ten or more counts support this clonotype. The V and J genes are TRBV12-3 or TRBV12-4 and TRBJ2-2; the match to TRBD2 covers 11 bases. V lost 3 bases to trimming and J lost 6 bases; unmatched junction nucleotides: 6. There are 16 residues in the CDR3. The chain's CDR3 is CASSLGLAGGAGELFF. As DNA, the CDR3 is TGTGCCAGCAGTTTGGGCCTAGCGGGGGGCGCCGGGGAGCTGTTTTTT.

The chain uses TRBV18 and TRBJ2-3; 11 positions agree with TRBD2. Germline trimming cut 6 bases from V and 3 bases from J; bases unmatched to any gene: 8. Germline V lookup: CDR1 KGHSH, CDR2 LQKENI. This CDR3 has 16 amino acids. This CDR3 reads CASSPTSGVLTDTQYF. DNA for the CDR3: TGTGCCAGCTCCCCGACTAGCGGGGTCCTAACAGATACGCAGTATTTT. Full variable domain (rest looked up from reference TRBV18 and TRBJ2-3): NAGVMQNPRHLVRRRGQEARLRCSPMKGHSHVYWYRQLPEEGLKFMVYLQKENIIDESGMPKERFSAEFPKEGPSILRIQQVVRGDSAAYFCASSPTSGVLTDTQYFGPGTRLTVL.

Ten or more counts support this clonotype. The V call is TRBV2, the J call TRBJ1-6; the D is unclear. Trimming shortened V by 8 bases and J by 0 bases, and 8 bases separated the two germline ends. The CDR3 extends over 14 amino acids. Germline CDR1 is SNHLY and CDR2 is FYNNEI. In DNA form, the CDR3 reads TGTGCCAGCGAGCAGAGCTCCTATAATTCACCCCTCCACTTT. Protein product: CASEQSSYNSPLHF.

This clonotype came up many times. The rearrangement links TRBV24-1 to TRBJ1-5, with D perhaps matching TRBD1 (5 bases). This CDR3 region has 14 residues. Trimming stripped 3 bases from V and 2 bases from J, with 7 bases between. Germline CDR1 and CDR2: KGHDR and SFDVKD. Written as DNA, the CDR3 is TGTGCCACCAGTGATGGGGCAGGCAATCAGCCCCAGCATTTT. Encoded protein: CATSDGAGNQPQHF.

This clonotype was counted many times. The V call is TRBV4-2, the J call TRBJ2-7; tentative D call: TRBD1 (5 bases). Germline CDR1 reads LGHNA; CDR2 reads YNFKEQ. The CDR3 sequence is 17 residues long. The ends were cut back, 3 bases at V and 3 bases at J, with 21 bases in the middle. Here the CDR3 DNA reads TGTGCCAGCAGCCACCCACAAAGGGGCACTCAACTCTACGAGCAGTACTTC. The encoded protein is CASSHPQRGTQLYEQYF.

On this clonotype: It may be a read error: a sequence one base away is much more abundant. V gene TRBV7-2 combines with J gene TRBJ1-3, with D tentatively TRBD1 (5 bases). Trimming cost V 0 bases and J 1 base, with 10 bases left between them. This CDR3 is 16 amino acids long. Germline V gives CDR1 SGHTA, CDR2 FQGNSA. CDR3: CASSLAPGESGNTIYF. In DNA, the CDR3 is TGTGCCAGCAGCTTAGCCCCGGGGGAGTCTGGAAACACCATATATTTT. Full variable domain (rest looked up from reference TRBV7-2 and TRBJ1-3): GAGVSQSPSNKVTEKGKDVELRCDPISGHTALYWYRQSLGQGLEFLIYFQGNSAPDKSGLPSDRFSAERTGGSVSTLTIQRTQQEDSAVYLCASSLAPGESGNTIYFGEGSWLTVV.

Concerning this clonotype: It differs at one base from a far larger clone, so likely a read error. The chain recombines TRBV21-1 with TRBJ2-7. TRBV21-1 corresponds to a pseudogene. The CDR3 is 14 residues long. CDR3 sequence (DNA): TGTGCCAGCAGCAAAGGGTGGGTACCGGTTGAGCAGTACTTC. Encoded protein: CASSKGWVPVEQYF.

The rearrangement joins TRBV7-3 to TRBJ2-7; 11 bases map to TRBD2. Per the germline V gene, CDR1 is SGHTA and CDR2 is FQGTGA. The V gene end was trimmed by 5 bases and the J gene end by 7 bases; junction bases not matched to a gene: 16. The CDR3 extends over 17 amino acids. In nucleotides, the CDR3 is TGTGCCAGCAGCCTCCAACTAGCGGGAGAGGTATCTAGGGAGCAGTACTTC. Amino acids: CASSLQLAGEVSREQYF.

This clonotype was seen many times. The chain combines TRBV7-2 with TRBJ2-2, with 9 bases that match TRBD1. J lost 6 bases, V lost 2 bases, and 4 bases had no gene match. Germline-derived CDR1 and CDR2 are SGHTA and FQGNSA. The CDR3 has 15 amino acids. The CDR3, as DNA: TGTGCCAGCAGCTTACGGGACAGGGCCCCCGGGGAGCTGTTTTTT. Amino acids: CASSLRDRAPGELFF.

At least ten counts were recorded for this clonotype. The chain uses TRBV3-1 and TRBJ2-1; no clear D gene. V lost 0 bases and J 7 bases, leaving 13 bases between the germline ends. CDR3 size: 15 residues. Per germline, CDR1 LGHDT and CDR2 YNNKEL (reference sequence). CDR3 nucleotides: TGTGCCAGCAGCCAAGATAGGCCCCTAGTAAATGAGCAGTTCTTC. This translates into CASSQDRPLVNEQFF.

This clonotype was recorded at least ten times. V is TRBV23-1 and J is TRBJ2-7; the match to TRBD1 covers 7 bases. TRBV23-1 is an ORF, with its function uncertain. Unmatched junction bases numbered 3, after V lost 0 bases and J lost 1 base. The CDR3 extends over 15 amino acids. The CDR3 nucleotides are TGCGCCAGCAGTCAATCTTTGACAGGGTCCTACGAGCAGTACTTC. Translation gives CASSQSLTGSYEQYF.

This clonotype was counted between two and nine times. CDR3 protein: CASSFGEENNEQFF. The CDR3, as DNA: TGCGCCAGCAGCTTCGGAGAGGAGAACAATGAGCAGTTCTTC. V gene TRBV5-1 combines with J gene TRBJ2-1; D remains unclear. This CDR3 is built from 14 residues. Germline CDR1 is SGHRS and CDR2 is YFSETQ. Trimming took 2 bases from V and 5 from J, leaving 11 bases between them. The complete variable domain, with remaining parts taken from reference TRBV5-1 and TRBJ2-1, reads KAGVTQTPRYLIKTRGQQVTLSCSPISGHRSVSWYQQTPGQGLQFLFEYFSETQRNKGNFPGRFSGRQFSNSRSEMNVSTLELGDSALYLCASSFGEENNEQFFGPGTRLTVL.

This clonotype was observed at least ten times. The V call is TRBV14, the J call TRBJ2-5; maybe TRBD1 (6 bases). V was clipped by 1 base and J by 5 bases, with 17 bases between them. CDR1 SGHDN and CDR2 FVKESK come from the germline V gene. The CDR3 loop spans 16 amino acids. CDR3 sequence: CASSQGPMGAGETQYF. The CDR3 coding sequence is TGTGCCAGCAGCCAAGGCCCCATGGGGGCCGGGGAGACCCAGTACTTC.

Ten or more counts support this clonotype. The chain couples TRBV9 to TRBJ2-7, with 9 bases fitting TRBD1. V was clipped by 0 bases and J by 3 bases; unmatched bases: 10. The CDR3 totals 17 residues. The germline gives CDR1 SGDLS, CDR2 YYNGEE. The CDR3: CASSVAGGTGSNYEQYF. Written as DNA, the CDR3 is TGTGCCAGCAGCGTAGCTGGAGGGACAGGGTCCAACTACGAGCAGTACTTC.

This clonotype was observed many times. The chain uses TRBV6-5 and TRBJ1-5; perhaps TRBD1 as D (6 bases). This CDR3 region has 15 residues. Per the germline V gene, CDR1 is MNHEY and CDR2 is SVGAGI. V lost 6 bases to trimming and J lost 0 bases, with 12 bases between them. The CDR3 here is CASSPQTGSNQPQHF. In nucleotides, the CDR3 is TGTGCCAGCAGCCCTCAGACAGGTAGCAATCAGCCCCAGCATTTT.

This clonotype was counted at least ten times. V gene TRBV23-1 combines with J gene TRBJ1-4; D ambiguous. Being an ORF, TRBV23-1 has a function that is uncertain. The CDR3 is 18 residues long. The V end lost 7 bases, the J end lost 0 bases, and 21 bases lay between the germline ends. The CDR3 loop reads CASIHGRNPGATNEKLFF. CDR3 in DNA: TGCGCCAGCATTCACGGAAGGAACCCTGGAGCAACTAATGAAAAACTGTTTTTT.

This clonotype was recorded a few times. The chain joins TRBV19 to TRBJ2-5; 8 bases line up with TRBD1. Germline assignment: CDR1 LNHDA and CDR2 SQIVND (reference sequence). With 4 bases clipped from V and 2 bases from J, the junction kept 6 bases outside the gene matches. The CDR3 has 15 residues. The CDR3 DNA follows: TGTGCCAGTAGTAGGCAGGGGGCTGTACAAGAGACCCAGTACTTC. Its protein product is CASSRQGAVQETQYF.

Note on this clonotype: A read error is the likely source, as a far larger clone sits one nucleotide away. CDR3: CASSLNWSYEQFF. The CDR3 DNA reads as TGTGCCAGCAGCTTAAACTGGTCCTACGAGCAGTTCTTC. V gene TRBV7-2 combines with J gene TRBJ2-1; the D is unclear. Trimming took off 2 bases at V and 10 bases at J, with 12 bases between the two ends. This CDR3 has 13 residues. Germline CDR1 and CDR2: SGHTA and FQGNSA.

This clonotype showed up many times. The chain links TRBV3-1 to TRBJ1-6; 7 bases agree with TRBD1. The V gene end was trimmed by 1 base and the J gene end by 7 bases; junction bases not matched to a gene: 10. The CDR3 is made up of 17 amino acids. Per the germline V gene, CDR1 is LGHDT and CDR2 is YNNKEL (reference sequence). CDR3 DNA sequence: TGTGCCAGCAGCCAAGTCTTTCGACAGGGAGGAAATTCACCCCTCCACTTT. Its translation is CASSQVFRQGGNSPLHF.

This clonotype was seen repeatedly, ten times or more. The CDR3 DNA reads TGTGCCAGCAGCCAAGATGGGAGGGGGGGAAGTACTAATGAAAAACTGTTTTTT. Amino acid sequence: CASSQDGRGGSTNEKLFF. This rearrangement joins TRBV4-2 to TRBJ1-4; a weak D match, TRBD1 (6 bases). This CDR3 contains 18 residues. The V and J ends lost 0 bases and 2 bases respectively, with 16 bases between them. Germline loops: CDR1 LGHNA, CDR2 YNFKEQ.

This clonotype was counted once. This clone may be a read error of a much larger clone one base away. The gene calls are TRBV30 and TRBJ1-3; D gene unclear. The CDR3 extends over 13 amino acids. Per germline, CDR1 GTSNPN and CDR2 SVGIG (reference sequence). V was cut by 3 bases and J by 2 bases, with 8 bases left in between. CDR3 sequence: CAWSGRTGNTIYF. The CDR3 DNA reads TGTGCCTGGAGCGGGCGGACTGGAAACACCATATATTTT. Based on the CDR3 plus reference TRBV30 and TRBJ1-3, the full variable domain is SQTIHQWPATLVQPVGSPLSLECTVEGTSNPNLYWYRQAAGRGLQLLFYSVGIGQISSEVPQNLSASRPQDRQFILSSKKLLLSDSGFYLCAWSGRTGNTIYFGEGSWLTVV.

This clonotype came up many times. The rearrangement joins TRBV11-2 to TRBJ1-2, with 7 bases that match TRBD1. This CDR3 comprises 17 residues. CDR1 and CDR2 (germline): SGHAT, FQNNGV. J was trimmed by 5 bases and V by 5 bases; bases with no gene match: 17. As DNA, the CDR3 is TGTGCCAGCAGCCCCGTCAGGGGGGCCTCGAAACTGTATGGCTACACCTTC. Amino acids: CASSPVRGASKLYGYTF.

This clonotype was observed at least ten times. The CDR3 DNA sequence: TGTGCCAGTAGTGAGGGGGTCGGGACAGCAGCTTTCTTT. Protein: CASSEGVGTAAFF. The chain joins TRBV19 to TRBJ1-1; 7 positions match TRBD1. The length of the CDR3 is 13 residues. In germline, CDR1 is LNHDA, CDR2 SQIVND (reference sequence). V gave up 5 bases and J gave up 10 bases; unmatched junction bases: 10.